This entry describes one TCR beta chain. A COVID-19 case was met by exposed participants within 2 weeks before study entry. The record originates from a study of blood T cell repertoires in COVID-19. Produced via immunoSEQ multiplex PCR; TCRdb's table is partial and in-frame only. The profile shows approximately 220,000 clones, around 90% of them singletons. The CDR3 contains 19 residues. J gave up 0 bases and V 1 base, and 10 bases lay outside the gene matches. Germline V gives CDR1 LGHDT, CDR2 YNNKEL (reference sequence). The rearrangement uses TRBV3-1 (or the pseudogene TRBV3-2) and TRBJ2-1; 9 bases agree with TRBD2. The source of this sequence is a man aged 25 to 40 who had been exposed to COVID-19. The source material was PBMCs or T cells enriched from blood (not recorded which). CDR3 bases: TGTGCCAGCAGCCAAGGGTCGAGCGGGGGGCTCATCTCCTACAATGAGCAGTTCTTC. Protein product: CASSQGSSGGLISYNEQFF.